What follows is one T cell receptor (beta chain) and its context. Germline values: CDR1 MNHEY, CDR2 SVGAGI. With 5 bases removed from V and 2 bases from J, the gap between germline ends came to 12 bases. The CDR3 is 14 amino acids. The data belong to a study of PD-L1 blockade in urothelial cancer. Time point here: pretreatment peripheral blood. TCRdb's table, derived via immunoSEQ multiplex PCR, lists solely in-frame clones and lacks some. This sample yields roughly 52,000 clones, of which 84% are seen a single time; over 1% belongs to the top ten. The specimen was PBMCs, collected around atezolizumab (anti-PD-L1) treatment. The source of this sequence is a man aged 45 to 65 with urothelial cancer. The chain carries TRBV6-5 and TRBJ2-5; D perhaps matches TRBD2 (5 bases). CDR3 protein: CASSQPGGQETQYF. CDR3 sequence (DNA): TGTGCCAGCAGTCAGCCCGGAGGTCAAGAGACCCAGTACTTC.